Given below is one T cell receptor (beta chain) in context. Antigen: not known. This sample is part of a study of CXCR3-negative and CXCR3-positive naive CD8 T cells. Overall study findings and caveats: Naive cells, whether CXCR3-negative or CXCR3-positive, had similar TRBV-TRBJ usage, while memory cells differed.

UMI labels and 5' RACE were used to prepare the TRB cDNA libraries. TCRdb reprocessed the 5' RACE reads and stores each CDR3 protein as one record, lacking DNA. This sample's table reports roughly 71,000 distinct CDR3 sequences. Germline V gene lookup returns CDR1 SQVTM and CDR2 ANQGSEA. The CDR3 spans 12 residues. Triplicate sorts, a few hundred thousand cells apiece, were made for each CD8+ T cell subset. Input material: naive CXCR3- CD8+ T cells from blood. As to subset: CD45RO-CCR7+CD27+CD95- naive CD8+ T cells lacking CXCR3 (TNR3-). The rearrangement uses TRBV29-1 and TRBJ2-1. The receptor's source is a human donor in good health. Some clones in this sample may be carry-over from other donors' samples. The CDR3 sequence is CSVDGLDNEQFF.